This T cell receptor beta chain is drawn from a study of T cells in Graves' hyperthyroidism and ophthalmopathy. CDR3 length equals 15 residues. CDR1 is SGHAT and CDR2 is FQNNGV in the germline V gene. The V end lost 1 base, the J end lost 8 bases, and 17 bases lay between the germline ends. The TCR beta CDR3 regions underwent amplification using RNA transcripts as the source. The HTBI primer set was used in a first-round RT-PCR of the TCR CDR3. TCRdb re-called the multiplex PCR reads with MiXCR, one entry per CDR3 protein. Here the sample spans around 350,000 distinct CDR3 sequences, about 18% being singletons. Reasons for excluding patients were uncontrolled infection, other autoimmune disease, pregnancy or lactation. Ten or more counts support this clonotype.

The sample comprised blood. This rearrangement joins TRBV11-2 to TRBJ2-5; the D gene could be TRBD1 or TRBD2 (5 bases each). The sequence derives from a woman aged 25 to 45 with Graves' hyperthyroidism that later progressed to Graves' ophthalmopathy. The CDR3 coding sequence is TGTGCCAGCAGCTTAGTCCGGGACCCAGTTTTTACCCAGTACTTC. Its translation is CASSLVRDPVFTQYF.